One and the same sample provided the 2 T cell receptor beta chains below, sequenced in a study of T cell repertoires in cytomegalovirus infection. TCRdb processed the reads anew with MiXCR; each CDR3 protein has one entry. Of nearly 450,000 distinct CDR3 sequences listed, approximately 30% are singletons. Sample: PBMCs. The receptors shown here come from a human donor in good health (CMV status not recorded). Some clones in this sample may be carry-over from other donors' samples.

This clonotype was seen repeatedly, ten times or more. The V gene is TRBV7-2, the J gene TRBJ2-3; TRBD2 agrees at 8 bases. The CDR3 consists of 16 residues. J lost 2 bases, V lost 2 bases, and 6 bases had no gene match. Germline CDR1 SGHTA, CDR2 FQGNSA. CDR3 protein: CASSLRLARNTDTQYF. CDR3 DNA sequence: TGTGCCAGCAGCTTACGACTAGCGAGAAACACAGATACGCAGTATTTT.

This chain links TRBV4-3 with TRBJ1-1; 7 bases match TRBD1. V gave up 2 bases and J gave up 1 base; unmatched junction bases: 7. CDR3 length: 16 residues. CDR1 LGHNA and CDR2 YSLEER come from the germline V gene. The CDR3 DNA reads TGCGCCAGCAGCCAACTACAGGGGATAAAGAACACTGAAGCTTTCTTT. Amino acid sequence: CASSQLQGIKNTEAFF.